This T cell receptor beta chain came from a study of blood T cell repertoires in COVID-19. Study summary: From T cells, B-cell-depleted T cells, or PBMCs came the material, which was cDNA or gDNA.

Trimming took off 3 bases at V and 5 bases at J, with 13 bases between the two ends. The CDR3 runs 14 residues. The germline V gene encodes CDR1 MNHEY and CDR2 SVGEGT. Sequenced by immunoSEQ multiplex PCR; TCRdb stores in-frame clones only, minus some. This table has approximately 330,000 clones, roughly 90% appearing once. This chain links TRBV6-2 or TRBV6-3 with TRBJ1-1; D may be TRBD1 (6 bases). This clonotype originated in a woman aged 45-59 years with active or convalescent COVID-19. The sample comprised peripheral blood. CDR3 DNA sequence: TGTGCCAGCAGTTATGCAGGGGTGGGGACTGAAGCTTTCTTT. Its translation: CASSYAGVGTEAFF.